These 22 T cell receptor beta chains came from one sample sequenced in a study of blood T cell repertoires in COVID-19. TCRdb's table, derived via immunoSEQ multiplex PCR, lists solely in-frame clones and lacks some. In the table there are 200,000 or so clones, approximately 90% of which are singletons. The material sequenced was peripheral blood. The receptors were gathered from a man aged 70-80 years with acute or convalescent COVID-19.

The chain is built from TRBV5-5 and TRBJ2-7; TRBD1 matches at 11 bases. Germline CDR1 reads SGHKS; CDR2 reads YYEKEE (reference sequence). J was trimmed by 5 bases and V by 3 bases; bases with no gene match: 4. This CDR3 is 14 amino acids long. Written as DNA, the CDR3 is TGTGCCAGCAGCTCCGGACAGGGGGCTCACGAGCAGTACTTC. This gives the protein CASSSGQGAHEQYF.

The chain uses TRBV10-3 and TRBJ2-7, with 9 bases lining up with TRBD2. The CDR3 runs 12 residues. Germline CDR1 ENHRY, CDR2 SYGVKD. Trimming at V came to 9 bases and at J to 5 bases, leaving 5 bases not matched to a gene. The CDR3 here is CAISGSRDEQYF. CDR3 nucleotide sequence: TGTGCCATTAGCGGGAGTCGTGACGAGCAGTACTTC.

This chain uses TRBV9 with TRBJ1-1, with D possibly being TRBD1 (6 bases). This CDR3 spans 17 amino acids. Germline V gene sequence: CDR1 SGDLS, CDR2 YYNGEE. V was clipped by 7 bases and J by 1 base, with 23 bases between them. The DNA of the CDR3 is TGTGCCAGCGGGAAGGACGACAGGCCCCGGTGGAACACTGAAGCTTTCTTT. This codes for CASGKDDRPRWNTEAFF.

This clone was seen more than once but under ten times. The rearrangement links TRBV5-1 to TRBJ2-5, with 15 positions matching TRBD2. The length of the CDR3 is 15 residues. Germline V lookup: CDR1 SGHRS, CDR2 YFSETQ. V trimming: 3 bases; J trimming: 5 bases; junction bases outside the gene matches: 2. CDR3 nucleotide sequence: TGCGCCAGCAGCTCGGGACTAGCGGGAGGCGAGACCCAGTACTTC. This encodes CASSSGLAGGETQYF. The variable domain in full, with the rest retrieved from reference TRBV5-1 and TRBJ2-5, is KAGVTQTPRYLIKTRGQQVTLSCSPISGHRSVSWYQQTPGQGLQFLFEYFSETQRNKGNFPGRFSGRQFSNSRSEMNVSTLELGDSALYLCASSSGLAGGETQYFGPGTRLLVL.

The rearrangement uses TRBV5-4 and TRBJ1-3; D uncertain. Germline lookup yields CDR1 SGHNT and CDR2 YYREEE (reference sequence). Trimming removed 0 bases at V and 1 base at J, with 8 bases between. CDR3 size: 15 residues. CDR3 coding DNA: TGTGCCAGCAGCTTGGATGAGGGTTCTGGAAACACCATATATTTT. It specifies CASSLDEGSGNTIYF.

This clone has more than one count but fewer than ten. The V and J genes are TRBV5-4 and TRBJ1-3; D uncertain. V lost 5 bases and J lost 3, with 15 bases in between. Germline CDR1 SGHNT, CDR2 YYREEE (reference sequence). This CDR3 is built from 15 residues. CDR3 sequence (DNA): TGTGCCAGCAGTTCTGGTCGAAGAGATGGAAACACCATATATTTT. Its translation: CASSSGRRDGNTIYF.

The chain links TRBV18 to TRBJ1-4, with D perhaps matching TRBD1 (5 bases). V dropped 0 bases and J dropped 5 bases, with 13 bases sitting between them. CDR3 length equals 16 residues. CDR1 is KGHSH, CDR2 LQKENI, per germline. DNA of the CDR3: TGTGCCAGCTCACCACCCGCAGGCGGGGGAAATGAAAAACTGTTTTTT. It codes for CASSPPAGGGNEKLFF.

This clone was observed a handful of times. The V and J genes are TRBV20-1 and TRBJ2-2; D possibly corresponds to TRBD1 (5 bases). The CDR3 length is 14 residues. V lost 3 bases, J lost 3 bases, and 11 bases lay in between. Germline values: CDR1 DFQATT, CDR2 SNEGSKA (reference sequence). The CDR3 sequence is CSASPPGYTGELFF. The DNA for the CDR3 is TGCAGTGCTAGTCCCCCAGGGTACACCGGGGAGCTGTTTTTT.

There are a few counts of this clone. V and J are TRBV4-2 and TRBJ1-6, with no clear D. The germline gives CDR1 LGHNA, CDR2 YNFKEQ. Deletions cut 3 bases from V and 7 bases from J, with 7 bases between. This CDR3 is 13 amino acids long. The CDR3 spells CASSQRRNSPLHF. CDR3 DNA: TGTGCCAGCAGCCAGCGTCGGAATTCACCCCTCCACTTT.

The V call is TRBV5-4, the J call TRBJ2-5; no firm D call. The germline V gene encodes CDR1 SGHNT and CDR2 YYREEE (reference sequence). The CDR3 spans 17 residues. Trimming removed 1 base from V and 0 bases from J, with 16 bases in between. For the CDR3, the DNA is TGTGCCAGCAGCTTGTGGTCGTCCGGTCCCGACCAAGAGACCCAGTACTTC. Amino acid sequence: CASSLWSSGPDQETQYF. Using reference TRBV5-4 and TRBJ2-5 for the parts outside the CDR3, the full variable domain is ETGVTQSPTHLIKTRGQQVTLRCSSQSGHNTVSWYQQALGQGPQFIFQYYREEENGRGNFPPRFSGLQFPNYSSELNVNALELDDSALYLCASSLWSSGPDQETQYFGPGTRLLVL.

The CDR3 reads CAISDRQASSNEQYF. The CDR3 DNA reads as TGTGCCATCAGTGACAGACAAGCCTCTTCGAACGAGCAGTACTTC. The rearrangement links TRBV10-3 to TRBJ2-7; D gene uncertain. The germline V gene has CDR1 ENHRY and CDR2 SYGVKD. V lost 3 bases and J 5 bases, leaving 17 bases between the germline ends. CDR3 size: 15 residues.

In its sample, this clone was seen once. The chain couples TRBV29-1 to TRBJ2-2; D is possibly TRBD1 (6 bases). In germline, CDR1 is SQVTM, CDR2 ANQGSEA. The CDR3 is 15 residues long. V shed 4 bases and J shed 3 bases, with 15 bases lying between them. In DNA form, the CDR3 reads TGCAGCGTTGGCCCAACAGGGCTAGACACCGGGGAGCTGTTTTTT. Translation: CSVGPTGLDTGELFF.

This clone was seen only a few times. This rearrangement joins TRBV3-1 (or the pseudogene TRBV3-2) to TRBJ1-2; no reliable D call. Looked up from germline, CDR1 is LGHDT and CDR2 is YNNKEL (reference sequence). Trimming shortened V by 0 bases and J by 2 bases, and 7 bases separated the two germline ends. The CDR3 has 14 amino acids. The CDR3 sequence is CASSQDSVNYGYTF. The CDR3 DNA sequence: TGTGCCAGCAGCCAAGATTCGGTAAACTATGGCTACACCTTC.

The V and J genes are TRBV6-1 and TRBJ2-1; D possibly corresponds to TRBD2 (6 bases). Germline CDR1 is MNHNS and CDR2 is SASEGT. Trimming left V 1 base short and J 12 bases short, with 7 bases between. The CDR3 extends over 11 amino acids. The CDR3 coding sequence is TGTGCCAGCAGTGAAGGGAGGGCGCAGTTCTTC. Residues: CASSEGRAQFF.

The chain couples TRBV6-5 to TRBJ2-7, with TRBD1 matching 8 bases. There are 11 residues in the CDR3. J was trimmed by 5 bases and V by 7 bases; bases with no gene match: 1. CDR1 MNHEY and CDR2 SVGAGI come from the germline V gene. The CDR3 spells CASTGGDEQYF. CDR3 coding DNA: TGTGCCAGCACAGGGGGCGACGAGCAGTACTTC.

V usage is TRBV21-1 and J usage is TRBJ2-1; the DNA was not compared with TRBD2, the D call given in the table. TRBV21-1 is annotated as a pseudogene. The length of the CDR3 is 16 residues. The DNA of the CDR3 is TGTGCCAGCAGCAAATTCGGGGAACGGCGGAGCAATGAGCAGTTCTTC. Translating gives CASSKFGERRSNEQFF.

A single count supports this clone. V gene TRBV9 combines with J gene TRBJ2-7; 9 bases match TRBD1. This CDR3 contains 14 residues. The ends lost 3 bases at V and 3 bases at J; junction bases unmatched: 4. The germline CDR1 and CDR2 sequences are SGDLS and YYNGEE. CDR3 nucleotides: TGTGCCAGCAGCGGCGGACAGGGGAGCTACGAGCAGTACTTC. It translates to CASSGGQGSYEQYF.

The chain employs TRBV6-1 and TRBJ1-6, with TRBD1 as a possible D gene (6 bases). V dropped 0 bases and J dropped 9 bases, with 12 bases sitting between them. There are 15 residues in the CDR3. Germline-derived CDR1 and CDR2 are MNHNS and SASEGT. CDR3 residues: CASSEARTEGSPLHF. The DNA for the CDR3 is TGTGCCAGCAGTGAAGCGAGGACAGAGGGTTCACCCCTCCACTTT.

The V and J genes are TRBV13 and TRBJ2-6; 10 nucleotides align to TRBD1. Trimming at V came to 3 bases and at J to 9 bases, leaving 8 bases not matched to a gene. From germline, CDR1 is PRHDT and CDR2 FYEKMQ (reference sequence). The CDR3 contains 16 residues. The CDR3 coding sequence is TGTGCCAGCAGCTTGGAATCGGGACAGGGGATCAACGTCCTGACTTTC. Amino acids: CASSLESGQGINVLTF.

The CDR3 bases are TGTGCCAGCAGCTTAGGTACCAGGGGGCTTGAGCAGTACTTC. Amino acids: CASSLGTRGLEQYF. The V gene is TRBV7-8, the J gene TRBJ2-7; 8 nucleotides match TRBD1. CDR3 length: 14 amino acids. The junction had 6 bases not matched to a gene; V was cut back by 1 base and J by 7 bases. CDR1 and CDR2 from the germline V gene are SGHVS and FQNEAQ.

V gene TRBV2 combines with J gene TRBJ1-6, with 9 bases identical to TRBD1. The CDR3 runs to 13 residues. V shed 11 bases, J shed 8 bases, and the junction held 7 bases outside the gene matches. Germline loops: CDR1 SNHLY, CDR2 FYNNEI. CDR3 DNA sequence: TGTGCCGGAAAGGGACAGGGTGATTCACCCCTCCACTTT. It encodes CAGKGQGDSPLHF. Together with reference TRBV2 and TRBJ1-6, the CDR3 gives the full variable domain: EPEVTQTPSHQVTQMGQEVILRCVPISNHLYFYWYRQILGQKVEFLVSFYNNEISEKSEIFDDQFSVERPDGSNFTLKIRSTKLEDSAMYFCAGKGQGDSPLHFGNGTRLTVT.

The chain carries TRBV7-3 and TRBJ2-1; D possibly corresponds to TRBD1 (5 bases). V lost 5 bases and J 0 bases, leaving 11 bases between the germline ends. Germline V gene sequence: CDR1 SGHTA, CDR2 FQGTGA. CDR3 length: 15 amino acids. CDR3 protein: CASSVTVSSYNEQFF. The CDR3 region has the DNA TGTGCCAGCAGCGTGACAGTGAGCTCCTACAATGAGCAGTTCTTC.